This is a list of T cell receptor beta chains from one sample in a study of T-cell memory formation after mild COVID-19. One entry per CDR3 protein, called by TCRdb with MiXCR from the 5' RACE reads. The sample consists of a few hundred thousand distinct CDR3 sequences, approximately 15% of them appearing once. Sample: PBMCs or a T cell subset sorted from them (not recorded which). These receptors were obtained from a man younger than 35 who had mild COVID-19 (a few samples of this study predate the infection). Cell type and time point are not known. Both conserved end residues are part of each CDR3. D genes are given only for firm matches. Expanded clones are given a class, and other clones once, few, many or no size at all.

size | J | D | V | DNA | CDR3
. | TRBJ2-3 | . | TRBV9 | TGTGCCAGCAGCGTATCTCGATTCACAGATACGCAGTATTTT | CASSVSRFTDTQYF
many | TRBJ2-7 | . | TRBV3-1 | TGTGCCAGCAGCCAAGGAGGGATTGAGCAGTACTTC | CASSQGGIEQYF
. | TRBJ1-2 | . | TRBV28 | TGTGCCAGCAGAAAGAGGGCTGGCGGCTACACCTTC | CASRKRAGGYTF
many | TRBJ2-7 | . | TRBV20-1 | TGCAGTGCTAGTAAGGCAGGGGCGAGGGAGCAGTACTTC | CSASKAGAREQYF
. | TRBJ1-2 | TRBD1 | TRBV12-3/TRBV12-4 | TGTGCCAGCAGTTTTAGACAGGGTCGCCATGGCTACACCTTC | CASSFRQGRHGYTF
. | TRBJ2-7 | . | TRBV20-1 | TGCAGTGCTAGAGAACACGCCAAGTACGAGCAGTACTTC | CSAREHAKYEQYF
. | TRBJ1-4 | TRBD1 | TRBV7-9 | TGTGCCAGCAGCTCAGACAGGGGGCTCCAAGAAAAACTGTTTTTT | CASSSDRGLQEKLFF
. | TRBJ1-1 | . | TRBV5-1 | TGCGCCAGCAGCCCTCGAGGACAGTTCATGAACACTGAAGCTTTCTTT | CASSPRGQFMNTEAFF
. | TRBJ1-2 | . | TRBV5-1 | TGCGCCAGCAGTGACCAGGAAGCTGGCTACACCTTC | CASSDQEAGYTF
. | TRBJ2-5 | TRBD2 | TRBV6-5 | TGTGCCAGCAACACCAGACTAGCGGGATTTCAAGAGACCCAGTACTTC | CASNTRLAGFQETQYF
few | TRBJ1-6 | TRBD1 | TRBV6-5 | TGTGCCAGCAGTTACGCCGGACAGGGATATTCACCCCTCCACTTT | CASSYAGQGYSPLHF
. | TRBJ1-3 | . | TRBV7-2 | TGTGCCAGCAGCTTAGCGTTCGGGGGGTCGAACACCATATATTTT | CASSLAFGGSNTIYF
. | TRBJ2-3 | . | TRBV18 | TGTGCCAGCTCACCACCTAAATTAGCGAACACAGATACGCAGTATTTT | CASSPPKLANTDTQYF
. | TRBJ1-5 | . | TRBV15 | TGTGCCACCAGCAGAGAGGGCCACCTAGCAAATCAGCCCCAGCATTTT | CATSREGHLANQPQHF
few | TRBJ2-1 | TRBD2 | TRBV29-1 | TGCAGCGTTGTCCAGCGGGGGGGCGTTTTACATAATGAGCAGTTCTTC | CSVVQRGGVLHNEQFF
. | TRBJ1-3 | . | TRBV2 | TGTGCCGGCCGGAGGGGCCCTGGAAACACCATATATTTT | CAGRRGPGNTIYF
few | TRBJ2-3 | TRBD1 | TRBV29-1 | TGCAGCGTTGAAGGCACCCGGGACAGGGGGACCCTTGGCACAGATACGCAGTATTTT | CSVEGTRDRGTLGTDTQYF
few | TRBJ1-1 | . | TRBV29-1 | TGCAGCGTTTGGATAGGGACGAACACTGAAGCTTTCTTT | CSVWIGTNTEAFF
few | TRBJ1-1 | . | TRBV4-3 | TGCGCCAGCAGCCAAGATCGACAGCACGGCACTGAAGCTTTCTTT | CASSQDRQHGTEAFF
. | TRBJ1-6 | . | TRBV6-4 | TGTGCCAGCAGTGCTGATGGGAGCGGCGCGTATAATTCACCCCTCCACTTT | CASSADGSGAYNSPLHF
. | TRBJ2-6 | . | TRBV12-3/TRBV12-4 | TGTGCCAGCAGCCTCGACCGGTCTGGGGCCAACGTCCTGACTTTC | CASSLDRSGANVLTF
few | TRBJ2-2 | TRBD2 | TRBV7-6 | TGTGCCAGCAGCCCCAAGACTAGCGGGGTAAACACCGGGGAGCTGTTTTTT | CASSPKTSGVNTGELFF
many | TRBJ1-1 | . | TRBV18 | TGTGCCAGCTCACCAACAAGCACTGAAGCTTTCTTT | CASSPTSTEAFF
few | TRBJ2-3 | . | TRBV7-2 | TGTGCCGCCAGCGGTGCTAGCGTCACAGATACGCAGTATTTT | CAASGASVTDTQYF
few | TRBJ2-4 | TRBD2 | TRBV7-8 | TGTGCCAGCAGCTCAGAGGTTGGATTAGCGGGGGAAATGAGCATTCAGTACTTC | CASSSEVGLAGEMSIQYF
. | TRBJ1-5 | TRBD1 | TRBV20-1 | TGCAGTGTCGCGACAGGGGGCGGGGATCAAAGCAATCAGCCCCAGCATTTT | CSVATGGGDQSNQPQHF
. | TRBJ2-3 | TRBD1 | TRBV4-3 | TGCGCCAGCAGCCAAGACAAAAACAGGGGGGCAGATACGCAGTATTTT | CASSQDKNRGADTQYF
. | TRBJ2-3 | TRBD2 | TRBV4-3 | TGCGCCAGCAGCCGAGGGACTAGCGGGGTACTTAGCACAGATACGCAGTATTTT | CASSRGTSGVLSTDTQYF
. | TRBJ1-5 | . | TRBV12-3/TRBV12-4 | TGTGCCAGCAGTCCGGGGCTGAGGGCGAGTCAGCCCCAGCATTTT | CASSPGLRASQPQHF
many | TRBJ2-5 | . | TRBV7-9 | TGTGCCAGCAGCCCTATGGGAGGAAAAGAGACCCAGTACTTC | CASSPMGGKETQYF
. | TRBJ1-5 | TRBD1 | TRBV10-3 | TGTGCCATCAGCCAGGGACAGGGCAATCAGCCCCAGCATTTT | CAISQGQGNQPQHF
few | TRBJ1-1 | . | TRBV4-1 | TGCGCCAGCAGCCAAGGGGCAGGGAGAAATTTGAACACTGAAGCTTTCTTT | CASSQGAGRNLNTEAFF
. | TRBJ1-2 | . | TRBV10-2 | TGCGCCAGCAGTCCCCTGCGGGAAGCCTTTGGCTACACCTTC | CASSPLREAFGYTF
many | TRBJ2-7 | . | TRBV12-3/TRBV12-4 | TGTGCCAGCAGTCCCCCTGGACTCCACTCCTACGAGCAGTACTTC | CASSPPGLHSYEQYF
many | TRBJ2-2 | TRBD1 | TRBV27 | TGTGCCAGCAGTTCCAGGGGGCGCGGAACCGGGGAGCTGTTTTTT | CASSSRGRGTGELFF
few | TRBJ1-1 | . | TRBV5-1 | TGCGCCAGCAGCTTGTCGATAGGGGCGAACACTGAAGCTTTCTTT | CASSLSIGANTEAFF
. | TRBJ2-4 | . | TRBV4-1 | TGCGCCAGCAGGGAACAGTACCTAGCCAAAAACATTCAGTACTTC | CASREQYLAKNIQYF
few | TRBJ2-5 | TRBD2 | TRBV6-5 | TGTGCCAGCAGTTACTGGGCTAGCGGGGTCCAAGAGACCCAGTACTTC | CASSYWASGVQETQYF
. | TRBJ2-3 | . | TRBV3-1 | TGTGCCAGCAGCCAAGTGTCGGGGAGTTCAGATACGCAGTATTTT | CASSQVSGSSDTQYF
. | TRBJ2-3 | . | TRBV30 | TGTGCCTGGAGTACTTCTTCACTAGATACGCAGTATTTT | CAWSTSSLDTQYF
. | TRBJ2-3 | . | TRBV5-4 | TGTGCCAGCAGCTGGGGTAGCACGGTGGGCACAGATACGCAGTATTTT | CASSWGSTVGTDTQYF
. | TRBJ2-3 | . | TRBV19 | TGTGCCAGTAGTCATCAGGTTTCTAGCACAGATACGCAGTATTTT | CASSHQVSSTDTQYF
few | TRBJ2-3 | . | TRBV3-1 | TGTGCCAGCAGCCAAGGACACCTATTTTGGGGGTCAGATACGCAGTATTTT | CASSQGHLFWGSDTQYF
many | TRBJ2-1 | TRBD1 | TRBV5-4 | TGTGCCAGCAGCTTTATTGGGACAGGGCTTCTGGATGAGCAGTTCTTC | CASSFIGTGLLDEQFF
. | TRBJ2-5 | . | TRBV7-2 | TGTGCCAGCAGCTTAGCGAGCAAGTGGGAGACCCAGTACTTC | CASSLASKWETQYF
. | TRBJ1-4 | TRBD1 | TRBV5-1 | TGCGCCAGCGGAAATACCGGGACAGCTAATGAAAAACTGTTTTTT | CASGNTGTANEKLFF